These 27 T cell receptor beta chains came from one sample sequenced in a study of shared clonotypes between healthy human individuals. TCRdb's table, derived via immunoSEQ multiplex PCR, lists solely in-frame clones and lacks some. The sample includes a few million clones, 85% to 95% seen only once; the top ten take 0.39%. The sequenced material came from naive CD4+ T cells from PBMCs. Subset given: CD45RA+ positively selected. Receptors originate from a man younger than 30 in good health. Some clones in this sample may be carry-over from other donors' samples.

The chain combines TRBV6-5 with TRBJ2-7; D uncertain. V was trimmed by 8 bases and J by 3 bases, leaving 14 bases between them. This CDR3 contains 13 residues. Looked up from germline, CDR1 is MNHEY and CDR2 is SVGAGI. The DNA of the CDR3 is TGTGCCAGCTCGGGTGGAAACTTCTACGAGCAGTACTTC. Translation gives CASSGGNFYEQYF.

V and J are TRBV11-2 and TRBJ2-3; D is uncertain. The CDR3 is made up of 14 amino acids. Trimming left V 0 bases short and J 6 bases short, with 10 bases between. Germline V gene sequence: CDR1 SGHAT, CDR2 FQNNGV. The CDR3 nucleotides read TGTGCCAGCAGCTTAGATCTGGAATTGGATACGCAGTATTTT. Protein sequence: CASSLDLELDTQYF.

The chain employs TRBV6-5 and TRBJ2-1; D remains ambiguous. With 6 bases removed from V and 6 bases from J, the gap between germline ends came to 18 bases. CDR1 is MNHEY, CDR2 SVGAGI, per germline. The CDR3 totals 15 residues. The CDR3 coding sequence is TGTGCCAGCAGCCTCTGGCGTTCTCCACTCAATGAGCAGTTCTTC. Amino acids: CASSLWRSPLNEQFF.

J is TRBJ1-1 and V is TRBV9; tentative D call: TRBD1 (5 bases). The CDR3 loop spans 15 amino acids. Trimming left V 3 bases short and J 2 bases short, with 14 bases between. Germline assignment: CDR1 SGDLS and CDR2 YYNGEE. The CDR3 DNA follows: TGTGCCAGCAGCGCCCAAACAGGTACCAACACTGAAGCTTTCTTT. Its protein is CASSAQTGTNTEAFF.

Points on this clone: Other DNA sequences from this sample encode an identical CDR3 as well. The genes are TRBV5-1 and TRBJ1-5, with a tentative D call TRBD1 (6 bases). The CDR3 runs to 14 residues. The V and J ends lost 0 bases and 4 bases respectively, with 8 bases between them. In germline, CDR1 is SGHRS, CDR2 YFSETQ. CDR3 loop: CASSLGTVNQPQHF. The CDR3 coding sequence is TGCGCCAGCAGCTTGGGGACAGTTAATCAGCCCCAGCATTTT. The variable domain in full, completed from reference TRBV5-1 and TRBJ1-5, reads KAGVTQTPRYLIKTRGQQVTLSCSPISGHRSVSWYQQTPGQGLQFLFEYFSETQRNKGNFPGRFSGRQFSNSRSEMNVSTLELGDSALYLCASSLGTVNQPQHFGDGTRLSIL.

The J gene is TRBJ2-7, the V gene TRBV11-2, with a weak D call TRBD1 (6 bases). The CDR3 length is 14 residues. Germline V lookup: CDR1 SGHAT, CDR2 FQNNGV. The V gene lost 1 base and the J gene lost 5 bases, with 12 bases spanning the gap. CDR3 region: CASSLGPGEHEQYF. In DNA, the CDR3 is TGTGCCAGCAGCTTAGGTCCAGGGGAGCACGAGCAGTACTTC.

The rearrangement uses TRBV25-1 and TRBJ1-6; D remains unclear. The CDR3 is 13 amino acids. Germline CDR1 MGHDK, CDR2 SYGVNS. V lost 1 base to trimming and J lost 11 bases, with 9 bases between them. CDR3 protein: CASSESAPPPLHF. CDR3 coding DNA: TGTGCCAGCAGTGAATCCGCCCCGCCACCCCTCCACTTT.

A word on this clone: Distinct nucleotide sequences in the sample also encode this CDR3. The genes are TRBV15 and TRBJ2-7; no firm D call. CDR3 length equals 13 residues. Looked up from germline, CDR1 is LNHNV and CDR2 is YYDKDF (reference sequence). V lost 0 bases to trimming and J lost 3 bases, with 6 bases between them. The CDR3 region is CATSREAGYEQYF. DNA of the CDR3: TGTGCCACCAGCAGAGAGGCAGGCTACGAGCAGTACTTC.

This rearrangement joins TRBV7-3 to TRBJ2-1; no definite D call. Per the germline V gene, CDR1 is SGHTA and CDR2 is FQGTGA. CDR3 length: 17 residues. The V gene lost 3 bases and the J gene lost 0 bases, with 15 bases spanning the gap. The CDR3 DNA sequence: TGTGCCAGCAGCTTCGGGTCTGGGGTGGACTCCTACAATGAGCAGTTCTTC. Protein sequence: CASSFGSGVDSYNEQFF.

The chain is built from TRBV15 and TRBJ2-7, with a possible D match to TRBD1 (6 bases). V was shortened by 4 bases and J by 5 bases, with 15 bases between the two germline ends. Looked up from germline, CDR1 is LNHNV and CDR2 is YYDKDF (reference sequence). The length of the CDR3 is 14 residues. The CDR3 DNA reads TGTGCCACCAGCAAGGACAGTGCTTCCCACGAGCAGTACTTC. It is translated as CATSKDSASHEQYF.

The CDR3 DNA is TGTGCCAGCAGCTACCCCGGTGGGCAGTACTTC. It translates to CASSYPGGQYF. The chain couples TRBV28 to TRBJ2-7; unclear D gene. This CDR3 has 11 amino acids. The V end was cut by 6 bases, the J end by 9 bases, with 12 bases between. Per germline, CDR1 MDHEN and CDR2 SYDVKM.

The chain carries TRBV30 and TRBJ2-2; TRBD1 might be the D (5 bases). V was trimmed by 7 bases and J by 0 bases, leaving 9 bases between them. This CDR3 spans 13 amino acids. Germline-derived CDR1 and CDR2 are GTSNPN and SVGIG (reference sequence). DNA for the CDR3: TGTGCCTTGACAGCCACGAACACCGGGGAGCTGTTTTTT. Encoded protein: CALTATNTGELFF.

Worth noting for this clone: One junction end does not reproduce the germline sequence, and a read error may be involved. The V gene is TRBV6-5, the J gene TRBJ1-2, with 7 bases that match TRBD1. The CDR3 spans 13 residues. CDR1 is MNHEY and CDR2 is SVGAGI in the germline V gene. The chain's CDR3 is CASSLDRADGCTF. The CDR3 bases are TGTGCCAGCAGTTTAGACAGGGCGGACGGCTGCACCTTC.

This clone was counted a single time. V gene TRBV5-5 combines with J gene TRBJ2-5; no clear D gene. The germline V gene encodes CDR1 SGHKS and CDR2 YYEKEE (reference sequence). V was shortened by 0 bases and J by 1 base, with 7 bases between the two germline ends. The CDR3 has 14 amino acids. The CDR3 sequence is CASSLGAFQETQYF. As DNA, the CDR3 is TGTGCCAGCAGCTTGGGCGCCTTCCAAGAGACCCAGTACTTC.

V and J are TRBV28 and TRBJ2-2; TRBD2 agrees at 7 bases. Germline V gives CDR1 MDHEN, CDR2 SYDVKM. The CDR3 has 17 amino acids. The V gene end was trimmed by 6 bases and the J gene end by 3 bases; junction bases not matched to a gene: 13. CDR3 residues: CASRAQWGGEDTGELFF. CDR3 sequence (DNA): TGTGCCAGCAGGGCACAATGGGGGGGAGAGGACACCGGGGAGCTGTTTTTT.

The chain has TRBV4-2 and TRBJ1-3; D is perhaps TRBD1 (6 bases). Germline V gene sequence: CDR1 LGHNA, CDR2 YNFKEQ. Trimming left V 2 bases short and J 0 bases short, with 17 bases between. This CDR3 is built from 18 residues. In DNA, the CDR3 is TGTGCCAGCAGCCAACGCGGGGGCAGCAGTGACTCTGGAAACACCATATATTTT. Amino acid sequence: CASSQRGGSSDSGNTIYF.

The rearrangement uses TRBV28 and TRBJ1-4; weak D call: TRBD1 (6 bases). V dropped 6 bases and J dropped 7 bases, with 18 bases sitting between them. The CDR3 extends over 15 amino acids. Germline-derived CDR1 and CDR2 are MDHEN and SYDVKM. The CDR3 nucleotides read TGTGCCAGCAGACAATACAGGGCAAGGGGTGAAAAACTGTTTTTT. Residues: CASRQYRARGEKLFF.

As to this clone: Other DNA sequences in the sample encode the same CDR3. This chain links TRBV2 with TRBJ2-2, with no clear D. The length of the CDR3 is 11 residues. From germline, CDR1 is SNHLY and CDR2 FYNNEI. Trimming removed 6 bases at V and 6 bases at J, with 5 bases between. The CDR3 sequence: CASSPAGELFF. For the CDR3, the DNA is TGTGCCAGCAGCCCGGCCGGGGAGCTGTTTTTT.

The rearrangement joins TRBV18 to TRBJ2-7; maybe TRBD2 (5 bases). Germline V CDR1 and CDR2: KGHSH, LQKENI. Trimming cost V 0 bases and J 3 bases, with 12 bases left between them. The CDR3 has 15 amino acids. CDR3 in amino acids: CASSPPAGRYYEQYF. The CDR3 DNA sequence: TGTGCCAGCTCACCACCGGCGGGCCGTTACTACGAGCAGTACTTC. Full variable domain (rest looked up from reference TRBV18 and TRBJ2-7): NAGVMQNPRHLVRRRGQEARLRCSPMKGHSHVYWYRQLPEEGLKFMVYLQKENIIDESGMPKERFSAEFPKEGPSILRIQQVVRGDSAAYFCASSPPAGRYYEQYFGPGTRLTVT.

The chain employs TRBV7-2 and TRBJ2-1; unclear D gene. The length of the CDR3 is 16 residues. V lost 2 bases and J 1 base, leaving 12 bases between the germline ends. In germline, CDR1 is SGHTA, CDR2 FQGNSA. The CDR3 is CASSLSSAASYNEQFF. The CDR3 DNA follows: TGTGCCAGCAGCTTAAGTAGTGCAGCTTCCTACAATGAGCAGTTCTTC.

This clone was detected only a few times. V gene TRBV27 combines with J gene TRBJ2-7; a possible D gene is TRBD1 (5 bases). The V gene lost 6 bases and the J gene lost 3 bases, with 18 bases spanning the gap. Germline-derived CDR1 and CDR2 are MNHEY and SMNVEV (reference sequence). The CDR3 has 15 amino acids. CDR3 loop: CASSRTRDSGYEQYF. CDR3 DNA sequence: TGTGCCAGCAGCAGAACCAGAGACAGTGGCTACGAGCAGTACTTC.

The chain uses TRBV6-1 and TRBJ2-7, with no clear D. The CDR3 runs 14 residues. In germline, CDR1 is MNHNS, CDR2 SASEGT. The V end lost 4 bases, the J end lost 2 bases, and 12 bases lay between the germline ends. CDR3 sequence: CASSAPRVPYEQYF. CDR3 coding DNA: TGTGCCAGCAGTGCGCCTAGAGTTCCCTACGAGCAGTACTTC.

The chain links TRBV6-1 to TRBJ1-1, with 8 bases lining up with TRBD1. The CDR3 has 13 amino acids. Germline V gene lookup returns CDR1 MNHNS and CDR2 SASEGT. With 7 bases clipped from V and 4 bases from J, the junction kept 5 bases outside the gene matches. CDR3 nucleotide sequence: TGTGCCAGCACCGGACAGGGAGTCACTGAAGCTTTCTTT. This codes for CASTGQGVTEAFF.

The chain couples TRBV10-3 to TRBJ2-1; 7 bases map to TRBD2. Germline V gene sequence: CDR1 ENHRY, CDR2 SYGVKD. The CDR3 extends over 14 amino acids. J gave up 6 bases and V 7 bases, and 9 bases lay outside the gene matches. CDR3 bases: TGTGCCATCAACCCCGGGACTACTGCCAATGAGCAGTTCTTC. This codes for CAINPGTTANEQFF.

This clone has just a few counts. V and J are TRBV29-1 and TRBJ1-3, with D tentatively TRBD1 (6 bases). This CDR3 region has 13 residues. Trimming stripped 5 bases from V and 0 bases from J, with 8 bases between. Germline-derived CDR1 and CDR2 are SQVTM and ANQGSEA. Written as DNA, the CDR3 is TGCAGCGTTACAGGGTACTCTGGAAACACCATATATTTT. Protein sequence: CSVTGYSGNTIYF. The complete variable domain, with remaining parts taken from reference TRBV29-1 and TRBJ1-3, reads SAVISQKPSRDICQRGTSLTIQCQVDSQVTMMFWYRQQPGQSLTLIATANQGSEATYESGFVIDKFPISRPNLTFSTLTVSNMSPEDSSIYLCSVTGYSGNTIYFGEGSWLTVV.

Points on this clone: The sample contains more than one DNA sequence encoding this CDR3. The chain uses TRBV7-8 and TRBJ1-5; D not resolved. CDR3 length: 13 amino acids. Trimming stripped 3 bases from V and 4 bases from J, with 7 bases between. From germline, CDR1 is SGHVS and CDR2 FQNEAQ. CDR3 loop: CASSLSGNQPQHF. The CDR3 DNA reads TGTGCCAGCAGCTTGTCGGGGAATCAGCCCCAGCATTTT.

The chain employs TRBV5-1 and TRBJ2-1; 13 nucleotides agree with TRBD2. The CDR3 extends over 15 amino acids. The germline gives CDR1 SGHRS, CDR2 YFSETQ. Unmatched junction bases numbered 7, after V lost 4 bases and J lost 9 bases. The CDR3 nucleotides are TGCGCCAGCAGCGCCGGACTAGCGGGAGAGGGTGAGCAGTTCTTC. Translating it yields CASSAGLAGEGEQFF.